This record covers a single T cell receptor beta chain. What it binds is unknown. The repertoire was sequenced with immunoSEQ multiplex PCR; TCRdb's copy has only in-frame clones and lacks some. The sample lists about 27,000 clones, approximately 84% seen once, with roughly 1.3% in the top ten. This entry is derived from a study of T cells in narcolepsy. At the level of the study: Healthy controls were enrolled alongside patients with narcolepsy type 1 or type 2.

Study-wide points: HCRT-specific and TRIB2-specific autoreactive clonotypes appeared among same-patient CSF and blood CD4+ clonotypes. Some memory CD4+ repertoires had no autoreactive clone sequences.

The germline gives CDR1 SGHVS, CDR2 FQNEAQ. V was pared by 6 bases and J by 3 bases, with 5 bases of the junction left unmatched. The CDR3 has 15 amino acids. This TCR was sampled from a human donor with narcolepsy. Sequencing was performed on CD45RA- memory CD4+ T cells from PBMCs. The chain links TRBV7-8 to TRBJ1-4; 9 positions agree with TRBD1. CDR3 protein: CASRDRGRANEKLFF. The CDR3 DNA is TGTGCCAGCAGGGACAGGGGTCGAGCTAATGAAAAACTGTTTTTT.